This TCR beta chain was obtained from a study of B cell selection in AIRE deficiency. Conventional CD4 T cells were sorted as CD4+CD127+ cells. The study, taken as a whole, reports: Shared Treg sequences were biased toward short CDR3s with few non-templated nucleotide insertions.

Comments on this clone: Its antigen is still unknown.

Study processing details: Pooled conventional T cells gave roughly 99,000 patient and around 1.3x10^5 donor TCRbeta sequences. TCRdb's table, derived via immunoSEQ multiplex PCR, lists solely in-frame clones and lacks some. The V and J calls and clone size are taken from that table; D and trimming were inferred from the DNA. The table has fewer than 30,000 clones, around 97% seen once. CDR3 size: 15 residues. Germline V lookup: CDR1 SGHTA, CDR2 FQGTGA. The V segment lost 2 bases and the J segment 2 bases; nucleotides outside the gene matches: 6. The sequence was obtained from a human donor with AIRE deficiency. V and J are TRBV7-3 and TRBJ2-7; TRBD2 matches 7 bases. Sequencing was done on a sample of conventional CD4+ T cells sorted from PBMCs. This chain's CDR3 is CASSLGRVSAYEQYF. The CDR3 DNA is TGTGCCAGCAGCTTAGGGAGGGTCTCCGCCTACGAGCAGTACTTC.